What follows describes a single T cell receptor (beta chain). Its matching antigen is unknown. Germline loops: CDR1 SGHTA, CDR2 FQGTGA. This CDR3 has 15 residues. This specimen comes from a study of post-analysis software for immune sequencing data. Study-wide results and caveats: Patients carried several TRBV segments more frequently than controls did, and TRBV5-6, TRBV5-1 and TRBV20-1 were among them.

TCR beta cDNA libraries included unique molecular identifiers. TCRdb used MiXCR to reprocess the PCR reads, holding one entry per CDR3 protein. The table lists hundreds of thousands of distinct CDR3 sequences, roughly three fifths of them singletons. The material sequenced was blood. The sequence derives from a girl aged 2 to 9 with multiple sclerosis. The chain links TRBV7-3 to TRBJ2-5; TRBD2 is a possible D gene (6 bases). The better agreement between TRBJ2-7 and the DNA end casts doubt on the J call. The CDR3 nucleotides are TGTGCCAGCAGCTTAAGAGGAGGGGATCCCTACGAGCAGTACTTC. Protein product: CASSLRGGDPYEQYF.